These 12 T cell receptor beta chains were all obtained from the same sample, sequenced in a study of human T cells and chemical hapten exposure. TCRdb re-analysed the RACE reads in MiXCR, keeping a single row per CDR3 protein. This sample has 150,000 to 200,000 distinct CDR3 sequences, with around a quarter found just once. Time point noted: patch test 3, about 24 weeks after DPC sensitization. Treatment in this sample: therapeutic diphenylcyclopropenone sensitization with weekly scalp DPC. The sample was whole blood, taken in connection with sensitization to the hapten diphenylcyclopropenone (DPC). Receptors were obtained from a woman younger than 35 with alopecia areata. Some clones in this sample may be carry-over from other donors' samples.

The V gene is TRBV29-1, the J gene TRBJ1-1; weak D call: TRBD1 (6 bases). Germline CDR1 is SQVTM and CDR2 is ANQGSEA. The V end was cut by 1 base, the J end by 1 base, with 7 bases between. There are 13 residues in the CDR3. CDR3 nucleotides: TGCAGCGTTGAAGGGGGGGCGAACACTGAAGCTTTCTTT. It translates to CSVEGGANTEAFF.

This clonotype was seen at least ten times. This sequence joins TRBV20-1 and TRBJ1-6; 8 bases match TRBD1. Germline CDR1 and CDR2: DFQATT and SNEGSKA (reference sequence). This CDR3 contains 15 residues. Germline trimming cut 0 bases from V and 11 bases from J; bases unmatched to any gene: 9. CDR3: CSARDLTGETAPLHF. In nucleotides, the CDR3 is TGCAGTGCTAGAGATCTGACAGGGGAGACAGCACCCCTCCACTTT.

This rearrangement joins TRBV20-1 to TRBJ1-2, with unresolved D. Deletions cut 6 bases from V and 7 bases from J, with 6 bases between. This CDR3 has 9 residues. Germline loops: CDR1 DFQATT, CDR2 SNEGSKA (reference sequence). The CDR3 region is CSALPGYTF. The CDR3 DNA follows: TGCAGTGCCCTTCCTGGCTACACCTTC.

V and J are TRBV3-1 and TRBJ1-1; D uncertain. CDR3 size: 14 residues. V lost 2 bases and J lost 2, with 9 bases in between. Germline assignment: CDR1 LGHDT and CDR2 YNNKEL (reference sequence). The CDR3 is CASSQSWGNTEAFF. CDR3 DNA: TGTGCCAGCAGCCAATCGTGGGGTAACACTGAAGCTTTCTTT.

The rearrangement uses TRBV4-3 and TRBJ2-2; TRBD1 might be the D (6 bases). The CDR3 covers 13 residues. Per the germline V gene, CDR1 is LGHNA and CDR2 is YSLEER. V was shortened by 4 bases and J by 6 bases, with 9 bases between the two germline ends. The CDR3 DNA reads as TGCGCCAGCAGCCGGACAGTCTCCGGGGAGCTGTTTTTT. This sequence encodes CASSRTVSGELFF.

The chain has TRBV29-1 and TRBJ2-3, with D unresolved. In germline, CDR1 is SQVTM, CDR2 ANQGSEA. The CDR3 totals 11 residues. The germline V and J ends were trimmed by 1 base and 5 bases, with 4 bases remaining between them. CDR3 loop: CSVEGGDTQYF. Here the CDR3 DNA reads TGCAGCGTTGAAGGGGGAGATACGCAGTATTTT.

J is TRBJ1-1 and V is TRBV7-2; D is uncertain. The V gene's germline CDR1 is SGHTA and CDR2 FQGNSA. The CDR3 is 14 amino acids. Trimming pared 0 bases from V and 1 base from J, leaving 6 bases between. The chain's CDR3 is CASSLAVKNTEAFF. The DNA for the CDR3 is TGTGCCAGCAGCTTAGCGGTTAAGAACACTGAAGCTTTCTTT.

This CDR3 reads CAISVGSGANVLTF. CDR3 coding DNA: TGTGCCATCAGTGTAGGGTCCGGGGCCAACGTCCTGACTTTC. The chain is built from TRBV10-3 and TRBJ2-6, with D unclear. V was cut by 4 bases and J by 4 bases, with 8 bases left in between. Looked up from germline, CDR1 is ENHRY and CDR2 is SYGVKD. The CDR3 is 14 amino acids.

Comments on this clonotype: A read error may be the cause here, since a much bigger clone is one base away. The V gene is TRBV29-1, the J gene TRBJ1-5; D is ambiguous. The CDR3 covers 14 residues. V lost 3 bases to trimming and J lost 6 bases, with 15 bases between them. CDR1 SQVTM and CDR2 ANQGSEA come from the germline V gene. CDR3 region: CSVDLGKGIQPQHF. The CDR3, as DNA: TGCAGCGTTGATCTGGGTAAAGGGATTCAGCCCCAGCATTTT.

The chain combines TRBV6-1 with TRBJ2-6; D is uncertain. Between the trimmed V and J ends, which lost 9 bases and 1 base, there was a span of 7 bases. This CDR3 spans 13 amino acids. The germline V gene encodes CDR1 MNHNS and CDR2 SASEGT. The CDR3 DNA sequence: TGTGCCAGTCAGGCTTCTGGGGCCAACGTCCTGACTTTC. This translates into CASQASGANVLTF.

The chain recombines TRBV24-1 with TRBJ2-7, with D perhaps TRBD1 (6 bases). Germline V gene data show CDR1 as KGHDR and CDR2 as SFDVKD. The CDR3 has 12 amino acids. Trimming shortened V by 12 bases and J by 0 bases, and 11 bases separated the two germline ends. CDR3 sequence: CARRTASYEQYF. Written as DNA, the CDR3 is TGTGCCCGCCGGACAGCCTCCTACGAGCAGTACTTC.

This clonotype showed up just a few times. This chain joins TRBV29-1 and TRBJ1-3, with D possibly matching TRBD1 (5 bases). CDR1 and CDR2 (germline): SQVTM, ANQGSEA. The CDR3 covers 12 residues. V gave up 4 bases and J gave up 3 bases, with 7 bases separating them. The CDR3 coding sequence is TGCAGCGTTGGTCAGGGTGGAAACACCATATATTTT. It codes for CSVGQGGNTIYF.